The entry below gives a single TCR beta chain sequence along with its context. The data were produced by immunoSEQ multiplex PCR, yet TCRdb's version contains in-frame clones alone and is incomplete. Of 200,000 or so clones detected, about 86% appear once; the ten largest clones hold more than 2%. This entry belongs to a study of blood T cell repertoires in COVID-19. Study context: Researchers got acute and convalescent COVID-19 samples from the United States, Italy and Spain.

V dropped 7 bases and J dropped 6; count of bases not matched to a gene: 1. CDR1 is LGHDT and CDR2 is YNNKEL in the germline V gene (reference sequence). CDR3 size: 12 residues. This TCR came from an older woman with acute or convalescent COVID-19. Material for sequencing was peripheral blood. The chain is built from TRBV3-1 (or the pseudogene TRBV3-2) and TRBJ2-7; 12 bases align to TRBD2. The CDR3 nucleotides read TGTGCCAGCACGGGACTAGCGGGCGAGCAGTACTTC. It translates to CASTGLAGEQYF.